Listed below are T cell receptor beta chains from one sample, sequenced in a study of Ad26.COV2.S vaccination and SARS-CoV-2 variants. Using immunoSEQ multiplex PCR, the repertoire was profiled, and TCRdb retains in-frame clones only, with some absent. The table lists over 350,000 clones, about 88% of them singletons. The source was peripheral blood, collected in a trial of Ad26.COV2.S vaccine versus placebo. These receptors all come from a person between 18 and 65 years old who received the Ad26.COV2.S COVID-19 vaccine or a placebo. Each CDR3 is given with its conserved first and last residue. The D gene is left open where the match is weak. Some rows mark clone size as missing; the rest say once, few, many or name a class of expanded clone.

V gene	J gene	D gene	clone size	CDR3 DNA	CDR3 protein
TRBV7-6	TRBJ2-1	-	once	TGTGCCAGCAGCAGAAAGGAGGGAGCGAGGGATGAGCAGTTCTTC	CASSRKEGARDEQFF
TRBV5-1	TRBJ2-3	TRBD2	-	TGCGCCAGCAGCGCCCAGACTAGCGGGGGGGCCGATACGCAGTATTTT	CASSAQTSGGADTQYF
TRBV6-4	TRBJ2-1	TRBD2	-	TGTGCCAGCAGTGACCTCGGCGGGGGGGCCAATGAGCAGTTCTTC	CASSDLGGGANEQFF
TRBV3-1/TRBV3-2	TRBJ2-7	TRBD2	-	TGTGCCAGCAGGATTAGCGGGGGGGCCGGCGAGCAGTACTTC	CASRISGGAGEQYF
TRBV6-1	TRBJ1-2	-	-	TGTGCCAGCAGTGAAGACTTCAGGGCGGACTATGGCTACACCTTC	CASSEDFRADYGYTF
TRBV27	TRBJ1-4	TRBD1	-	TGTGCCAGCAGTCGACAGGGAAACGAAAAACTGTTTTTT	CASSRQGNEKLFF
TRBV28	TRBJ1-5	TRBD1	few	TGTGCCTGCCAGGACCACGACAGGGACAATCAGCCCCAGCATTTT	CACQDHDRDNQPQHF
TRBV12-3/TRBV12-4	TRBJ2-7	TRBD1	few	TGTGCCAGCAGGACAGGGCTAACCTACGAGCAGTACTTC	CASRTGLTYEQYF
TRBV7-9	TRBJ2-7	TRBD1	-	TGTGCCAGCAGCTTCGGGACAGTTACCTACGAGCAGTACTTC	CASSFGTVTYEQYF
TRBV10-3	TRBJ1-2	-	-	TGTGCCATCACGGGCAGGGGAGGCTATGGCTACACCTTC	CAITGRGGYGYTF
TRBV19	TRBJ1-2	-	-	TGTGCCAGTAAGACGGTAGGCTATGGCTACACCTTC	CASKTVGYGYTF
TRBV29-1	TRBJ1-2	-	-	TGCAGCGTTGCGACAGTTTTTGGCTACACCTTC	CSVATVFGYTF
TRBV4-2	TRBJ1-1	-	once	TGTGCCAGCAGCAGCCACCGTGGCACTGAAGCTTTCTTT	CASSSHRGTEAFF
TRBV18	TRBJ1-1	-	-	TGTGCCAGCTCACCTAAGGGGCCGCCGGACACTGAAGCTTTCTTT	CASSPKGPPDTEAFF
TRBV9	TRBJ1-4	-	-	TGTGCCAGCAGCGCGAGAACAGGGAGCGGGGAAAAACTGTTTTTT	CASSARTGSGEKLFF
TRBV7-2	TRBJ1-1	TRBD1	-	TGTGCCAGCAGCATCCGACAGGGGAAAGCTTTCTTT	CASSIRQGKAFF
TRBV11-2	TRBJ2-7	TRBD1	-	TGTGCCAGCAGCATCCTCGGGACAGGGGGCCCCTACGAGCAGTACTTC	CASSILGTGGPYEQYF
TRBV7-9	TRBJ2-3	-	-	TGTGCCAGCAGCTTACGTACGCCCGGCACAGATACGCAGTATTTT	CASSLRTPGTDTQYF
TRBV5-1	TRBJ2-7	-	-	TGCGCCAGCAGTGGGGACACCGGCTCCTACGAGCAGTACTTC	CASSGDTGSYEQYF
TRBV2	TRBJ2-7	TRBD2	-	TGTGCCAGCAACCGGCGGTTCCTAGCGGGGGGGCGCGAGCAGTACTTC	CASNRRFLAGGREQYF
TRBV3-1/TRBV3-2	TRBJ1-1	-	once	TGTGCCAGCAGCCAAGCAGAGAACACTGAAGCTTTCTTT	CASSQAENTEAFF
TRBV11-2	TRBJ2-5	-	-	TGTGCCAGCAGCAAAAACGCAGGCCCTGAGACCCAGTACTTC	CASSKNAGPETQYF
TRBV14	TRBJ1-2	-	-	TGTGCCAGCAGCCGCCGGGACCCCATTGGAGAGGGCTACACCTTC	CASSRRDPIGEGYTF